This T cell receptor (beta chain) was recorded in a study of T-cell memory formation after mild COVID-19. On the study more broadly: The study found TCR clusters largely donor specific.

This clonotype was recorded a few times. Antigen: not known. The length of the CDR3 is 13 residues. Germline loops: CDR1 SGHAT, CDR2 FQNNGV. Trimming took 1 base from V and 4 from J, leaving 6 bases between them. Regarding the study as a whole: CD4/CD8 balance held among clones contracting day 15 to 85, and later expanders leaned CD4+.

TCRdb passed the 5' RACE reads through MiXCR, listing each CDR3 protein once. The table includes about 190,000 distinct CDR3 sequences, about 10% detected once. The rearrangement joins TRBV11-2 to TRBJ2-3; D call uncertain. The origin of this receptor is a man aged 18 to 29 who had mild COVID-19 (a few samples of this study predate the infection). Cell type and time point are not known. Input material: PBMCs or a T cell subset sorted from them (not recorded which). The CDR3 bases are TGTGCCAGCAGCTTAGCCCGGCCAGATACGCAGTATTTT. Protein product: CASSLARPDTQYF.